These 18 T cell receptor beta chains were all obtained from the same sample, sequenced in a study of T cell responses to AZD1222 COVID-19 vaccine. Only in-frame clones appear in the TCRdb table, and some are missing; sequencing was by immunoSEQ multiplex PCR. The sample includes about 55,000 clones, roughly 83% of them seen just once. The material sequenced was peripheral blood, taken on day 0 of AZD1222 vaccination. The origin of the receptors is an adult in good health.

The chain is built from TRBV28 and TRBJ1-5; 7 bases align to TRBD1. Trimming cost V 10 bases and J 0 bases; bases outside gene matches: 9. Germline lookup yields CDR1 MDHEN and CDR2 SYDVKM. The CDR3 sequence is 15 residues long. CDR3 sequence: CATQLQGYSNQPQHF. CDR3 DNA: TGTGCCACACAATTACAGGGGTATAGCAATCAGCCCCAGCATTTT.

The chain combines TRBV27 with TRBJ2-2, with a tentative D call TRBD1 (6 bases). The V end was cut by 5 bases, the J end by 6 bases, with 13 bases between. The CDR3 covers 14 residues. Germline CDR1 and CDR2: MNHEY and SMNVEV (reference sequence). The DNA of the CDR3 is TGTGCCAGCAGTAGACTACAGGGTGCCGGGGAGCTGTTTTTT. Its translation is CASSRLQGAGELFF.

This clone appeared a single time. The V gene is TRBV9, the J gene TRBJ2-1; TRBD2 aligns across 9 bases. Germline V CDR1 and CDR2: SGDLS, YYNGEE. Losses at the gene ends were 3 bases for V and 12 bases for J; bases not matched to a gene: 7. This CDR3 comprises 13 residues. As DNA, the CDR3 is TGTGCCAGCAGCGCAACCCCGCGGGGGGGGCAGTTCTTC. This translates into CASSATPRGGQFF.

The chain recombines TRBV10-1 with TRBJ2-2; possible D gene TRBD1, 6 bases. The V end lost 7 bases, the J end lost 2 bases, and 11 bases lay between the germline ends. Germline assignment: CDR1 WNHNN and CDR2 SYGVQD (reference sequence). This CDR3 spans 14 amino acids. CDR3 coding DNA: TGCGCCAGCACCCGGGACACTAACACCGGGGAGCTGTTTTTT. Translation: CASTRDTNTGELFF.

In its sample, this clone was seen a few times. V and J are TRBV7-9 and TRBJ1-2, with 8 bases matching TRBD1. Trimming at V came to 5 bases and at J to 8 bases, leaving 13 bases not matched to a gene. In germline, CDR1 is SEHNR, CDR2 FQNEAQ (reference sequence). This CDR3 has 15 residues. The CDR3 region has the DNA TGTGCCAGCAGCGCGCCGGACAGGGAACTACTCGGCTACACCTTC. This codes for CASSAPDRELLGYTF. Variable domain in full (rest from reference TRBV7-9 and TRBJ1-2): DTGVSQNPRHKITKRGQNVTFRCDPISEHNRLYWYRQTLGQGPEFLTYFQNEAQLEKSRLLSDRFSAERPKGSFSTLEIQRTEQGDSAMYLCASSAPDRELLGYTFGSGTRLTVV.

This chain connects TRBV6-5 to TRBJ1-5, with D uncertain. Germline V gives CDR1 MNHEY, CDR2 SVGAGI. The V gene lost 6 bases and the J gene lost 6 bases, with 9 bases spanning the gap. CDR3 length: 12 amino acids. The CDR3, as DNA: TGTGCCAGCAGGGAGGCCCCTCAGCCCCAGCATTTT. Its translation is CASREAPQPQHF.

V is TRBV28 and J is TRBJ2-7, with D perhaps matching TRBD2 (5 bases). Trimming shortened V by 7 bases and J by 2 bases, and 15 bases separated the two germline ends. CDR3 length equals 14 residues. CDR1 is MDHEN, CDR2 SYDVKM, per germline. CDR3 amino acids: CASTEGTETYEQYF. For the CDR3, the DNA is TGTGCCAGCACCGAGGGAACGGAGACCTACGAGCAGTACTTC.

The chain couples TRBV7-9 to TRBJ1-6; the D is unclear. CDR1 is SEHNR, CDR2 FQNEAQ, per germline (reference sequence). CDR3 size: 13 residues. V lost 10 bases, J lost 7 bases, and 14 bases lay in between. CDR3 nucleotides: TGTGCCACCGCGCGGGCTAGAAATTCACCCCTCCACTTT. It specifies CATARARNSPLHF.

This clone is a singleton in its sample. The CDR3 DNA sequence: TGCAGTGCTAGTCCGGGCAGGGCGGAGGAGCAGTACTTC. Its protein product is CSASPGRAEEQYF. J is TRBJ2-7 and V is TRBV20-1; TRBD1 is a possible D gene (5 bases). V dropped 3 bases and J dropped 7 bases, with 16 bases sitting between them. Germline V gene lookup returns CDR1 DFQATT and CDR2 SNEGSKA (reference sequence). The CDR3 sequence is 13 residues long.

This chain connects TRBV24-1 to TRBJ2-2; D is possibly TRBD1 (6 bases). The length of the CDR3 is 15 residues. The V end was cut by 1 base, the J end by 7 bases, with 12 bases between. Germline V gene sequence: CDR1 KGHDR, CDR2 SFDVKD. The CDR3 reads CATSDFSGVGGELFF. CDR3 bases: TGTGCCACCAGTGATTTTTCAGGGGTGGGCGGGGAGCTGTTTTTT.

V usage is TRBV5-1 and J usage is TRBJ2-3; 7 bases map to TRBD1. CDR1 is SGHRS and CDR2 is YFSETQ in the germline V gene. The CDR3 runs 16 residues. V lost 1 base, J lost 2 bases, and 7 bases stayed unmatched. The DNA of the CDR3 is TGCGCCAGCAGCTTGTTCGACAGGGAAGACACAGATACGCAGTATTTT. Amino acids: CASSLFDREDTDTQYF.

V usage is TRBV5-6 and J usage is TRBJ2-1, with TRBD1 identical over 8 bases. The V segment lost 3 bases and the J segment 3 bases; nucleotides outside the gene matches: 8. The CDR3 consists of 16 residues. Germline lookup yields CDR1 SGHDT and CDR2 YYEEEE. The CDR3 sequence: CASSSTGTGVYNEQFF. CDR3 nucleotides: TGTGCCAGCAGCTCCACCGGGACAGGAGTCTACAATGAGCAGTTCTTC. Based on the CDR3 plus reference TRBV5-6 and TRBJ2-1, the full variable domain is DAGVTQSPTHLIKTRGQQVTLRCSPKSGHDTVSWYQQALGQGPQFIFQYYEEEERQRGNFPDRFSGHQFPNYSSELNVNALLLGDSALYLCASSSTGTGVYNEQFFGPGTRLTVL.

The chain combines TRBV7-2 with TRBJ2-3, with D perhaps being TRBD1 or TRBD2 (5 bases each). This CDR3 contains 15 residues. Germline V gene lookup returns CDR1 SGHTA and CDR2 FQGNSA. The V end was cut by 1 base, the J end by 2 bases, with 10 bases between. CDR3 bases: TGTGCCAGCAGCTTAGGGGGGATTTCCACAGATACGCAGTATTTT. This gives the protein CASSLGGISTDTQYF.

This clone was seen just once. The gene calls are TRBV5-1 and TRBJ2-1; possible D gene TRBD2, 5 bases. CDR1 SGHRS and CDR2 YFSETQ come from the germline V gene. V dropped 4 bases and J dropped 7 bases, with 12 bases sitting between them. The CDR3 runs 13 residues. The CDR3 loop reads CASSDKLENEQFF. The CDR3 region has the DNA TGCGCCAGCAGCGATAAACTAGAGAATGAGCAGTTCTTC.

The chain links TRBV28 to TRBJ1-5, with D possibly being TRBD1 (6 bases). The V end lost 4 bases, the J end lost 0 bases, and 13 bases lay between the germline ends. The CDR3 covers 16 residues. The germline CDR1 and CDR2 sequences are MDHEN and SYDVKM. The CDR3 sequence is CASSSHGQLSNQPQHF. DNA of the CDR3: TGTGCCAGCAGTTCACACGGACAGCTTAGCAATCAGCCCCAGCATTTT.

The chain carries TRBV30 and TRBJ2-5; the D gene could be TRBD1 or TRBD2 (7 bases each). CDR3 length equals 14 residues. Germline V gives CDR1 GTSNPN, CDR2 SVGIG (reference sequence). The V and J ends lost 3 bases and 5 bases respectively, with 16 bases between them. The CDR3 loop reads CAWRYQGGRETQYF. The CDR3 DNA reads TGTGCCTGGAGGTATCAGGGGGGGCGGGAGACCCAGTACTTC.

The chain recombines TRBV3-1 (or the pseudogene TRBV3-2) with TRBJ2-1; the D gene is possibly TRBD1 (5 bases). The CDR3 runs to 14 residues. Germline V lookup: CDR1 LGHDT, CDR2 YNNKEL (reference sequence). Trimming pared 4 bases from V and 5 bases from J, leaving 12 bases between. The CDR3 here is CASSRQSTNNEQFF. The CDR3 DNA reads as TGTGCCAGCAGCCGACAGAGCACGAACAATGAGCAGTTCTTC.

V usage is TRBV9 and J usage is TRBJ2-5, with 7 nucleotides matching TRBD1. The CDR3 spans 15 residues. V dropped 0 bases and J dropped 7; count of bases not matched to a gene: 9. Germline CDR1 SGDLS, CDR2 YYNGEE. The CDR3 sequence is CASSVDTGQAVTQYF. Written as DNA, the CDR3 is TGTGCCAGCAGCGTAGATACCGGACAGGCGGTGACCCAGTACTTC.